The present T cell receptor beta chain was sequenced within a study of blood T cell repertoires in COVID-19. Overall study context: T cells, B-cell-depleted T cells, or PBMCs supplied cDNA or gDNA.

TCRdb keeps only in-frame clones here, not all; method: immunoSEQ multiplex PCR. The sample has a few hundred thousand clones; 70% to 90% are singletons. In germline, CDR1 is KGHSH, CDR2 LQKENI. This CDR3 contains 16 residues. Deletions cut 0 bases from V and 0 bases from J, with 11 bases between. J is TRBJ1-1 and V is TRBV18; perhaps TRBD1 as D (5 bases). The clonotype originates from a woman between 50 and 59 years old with COVID-19, enrolled during active disease. The material sequenced was peripheral blood. The DNA for the CDR3 is TGTGCCAGCTCACCACCGGGACTGATTATGAACACTGAAGCTTTCTTT. Translating gives CASSPPGLIMNTEAFF. The whole variable domain, remainder taken from reference TRBV18 and TRBJ1-1, is NAGVMQNPRHLVRRRGQEARLRCSPMKGHSHVYWYRQLPEEGLKFMVYLQKENIIDESGMPKERFSAEFPKEGPSILRIQQVVRGDSAAYFCASSPPGLIMNTEAFFGQGTRLTVV.